The rows below give T cell receptor beta chains drawn from one sample of a study of cytomegalovirus exposure and HLA in healthy donors. Produced via immunoSEQ multiplex PCR; TCRdb's table is partial and in-frame only. Here the sample spans over 150,000 clones, around 88% being singletons. The sample comprised PBMCs. The origin of the receptors is a woman aged 25 to 39 in good health and CMV-seronegative. Both conserved end residues are trimmed from each CDR3. Each record gives: J gene, V gene, CDR3 protein.

>TRBJ2-7|TRBV6-1
ASSLTGNYEQY
>TRBJ1-1|TRBV25-1
ASRDRLEAF
>TRBJ2-2|TRBV7-2
ASSYRGRNTGELF
>TRBJ1-1|TRBV5-4
ASSTQTGATEAF
>TRBJ1-2|TRBV2
ASSEEDGTAYGYT
>TRBJ2-1|TRBV9
ASSHLRGISDEQF
>TRBJ2-7|TRBV7-2
ASSSGQALYEQY
>TRBJ2-7|TRBV6-6
ASSPSYEQY
>TRBJ1-2|TRBV6-1
ASSLTGVGYT
>TRBJ1-2|TRBV7-9
ASSLITAIYGYT